The entry that follows covers one T cell receptor beta chain sequence. These data are taken from a study of blood T cell repertoires in COVID-19. Study-level information: Samples of COVID-19 (acute and convalescent) were obtained from the United States, Italy and Spain. PBMCs, B-cell-depleted T cells, or T cells provided the cDNA or gDNA that made up the material.

The germline gives CDR1 LNHDA, CDR2 SQIVND (reference sequence). V was trimmed by 5 bases and J by 4 bases, leaving 23 bases between them. CDR3 size: 17 residues. As originally analysed: Estimated nucleated cell counts came from reference gene primer amplification. Sequencing used immunoSEQ multiplex PCR; TCRdb keeps in-frame clones, though not all of them. The V and J calls and the clone size are those of that table, but D and trimming were determined from the DNA. The table lists 20,000 to 25,000 clones, about 78% of them singletons. The sequence came from a man in his sixties with active COVID-19. The chain carries TRBV19 and TRBJ1-2, with D unresolved. The sequencing input was peripheral blood. This CDR3 reads CASSSVGGRARIYGYTF. The CDR3 DNA follows: TGTGCCAGTAGTTCTGTGGGAGGTCGTGCCCGCATCTATGGCTACACCTTC.